This T cell receptor (beta chain) was observed in a study of cytomegalovirus exposure and HLA in healthy donors (dated 2017 in TCRdb). Concerning the study at large: According to an earlier analysis of 587 of the donors, roughly 180 million T cells yielded over 90 million unique TCR beta sequences and around 300 Gb of sequence data. All discovery cohort repertoires had been generated on a single sequencing platform. The genetic ancestry cluster associated with self-reported Caucasian donors included 81% of the approximately 430 genotyped donors. An early release covering just under 650 HLA-typed donors comprised about 310 gigabases of sequencing data and tens of millions of unique TCR sequences. The study was designed to test whether signatures of past pathogen exposure could be identified by cataloging public T cell receptors. In a later analysis, previously published TCR beta repertoires from about 670 donors were re-analyzed and high-resolution HLA genotyping was added so that TCR occurrence patterns could be studied. A separate validation cohort of approximately 120 different subjects was used in addition to the roughly 670-subject first cohort. A handful of DR-DQ haplotypes were treated as single units for association and clustering because of strong linkage in the cohort. Donor age, sex, ethnicity and CMV serostatus were collected together with the repertoire data. High-throughput TCR immunosequencing, statistical association of individual TCRs with disease status, and machine learning were combined to predict cytomegalovirus infection status. The study profiled the T cell repertoires of hundreds of subjects by immunosequencing and related them to cytomegalovirus serostatus. The later analysis used no new phenotypic data to find candidate immune exposures, relying instead on TCR beta sequences and their occurrence across donors. Typing coverage varied by locus: about 620-630 donors for A, B, C, DRB1 and DQB1; approximately 500 for DQA1; some 610 for DPA1; approximately 490 for DPB1. A later genetic analysis used genome-wide SNP genotypes for about three fifths of the 666 donors, treating that subset as a discovery cohort. An earlier analysis of 587 of the donors applied high-throughput TCR beta sequencing to assess whether each TCR beta V gene segment acted as functional or pseudogenic. Among 300 to 500 genotyped donors of the cohort, an average of around 240,000 unique TCR beta nucleotide sequences was sequenced per donor, of which approximately 19% were non-productive. HLA typing covered class I and class II loci at four-digit resolution.

The cohort consisted of 600 or so healthy bone marrow donors. At the time of sampling, all cohort members were nominally healthy, though unrecorded immune exposures were likely present. The donor was CMV seropositive and belonged to the group of 250 to 300 seropositive cohort members. Each donor provided a peripheral blood sample, and peripheral blood mononuclear cells were used for TCR beta sequencing. Genomic DNA was extracted from the blood cell samples with the Qiagen DNeasy Blood Extraction Kit. From its cysteine to its phenylalanine, the CDR3 spans 15 amino acids. Only the CDR3 part of the read is kept: 45 bases, read in frame from the first base. The germline V gene provides CDR1 SGDLS and CDR2 YYNGEE. The V and J ends are trimmed by 0 bases and 0 bases, leaving 7 bases between them. The library was obtained by the immunoSEQ multiplex PCR assay. For the multiplex PCR, a mixture combining 60 forward primers for TCR Vbeta segments and 13 reverse primers for TCR Jbeta segments was used. The CDR3 region of rearranged TCR beta genes was amplified from genomic DNA with a multiplex PCR assay. On the Illumina HiSeq System, the amplified TCR beta libraries were sequenced as 87-base-pair reads. Per the original workflow: In a later analysis, tens of millions of unique TCR beta chains were counted across the roughly 700 repertoires, and roughly 11 million of these chains were shared by at least two donors. A nearest-neighbor algorithm error-corrected the raw reads and collapsed the reads into unique sequences, merging closely related sequences to remove PCR and sequencing errors. Alignment of CDR3 sequences to IMGT reference sequences was used to assign V, D and J gene segments. For a sequence to be retained, a match of at least six nucleotides was required to both a V gene segment and a J gene segment. A rearrangement was called productive if the CDR3 had no stop codons and remained in frame with V and J, and every other rearrangement was called non-productive. CDR3 was defined by IMGT convention, running from the second conserved V-encoded cysteine to the conserved J-encoded phenylalanine. The earlier analysis of more than 450 of the donors excluded sequences that lacked an unambiguous match to a single V gene segment. An earlier analysis of almost 600 of the donors classified V segments as functional when productive rearrangements were above 56.7% and as segregating when the standard deviation between donors was above 5%. A statistical classification framework was developed to diagnose cytomegalovirus status using the catalog of TCR beta chain sequences. A later analysis assigned V and J genes by comparing TCR nucleotide sequences with IMGT/GENE-DB human TR gene sequences. In a later analysis, CDR3 sequences and most-parsimonious VDJ recombination scenarios were assigned using the TCRdist pipeline. In a later analysis, every TCR beta chain was defined by the combination of its CDR3 amino acid sequence and its V-gene family, and reads without a unique V-gene family were dropped. A later analysis removed several hundred highly shared, low-generation-probability nucleotide sequences to deal with suspected cross-contamination and a sequencing artifact. In a later analysis, a clonal expansion index was calculated for each public chain from normalized within-repertoire ranks of inferred template counts. In a later analysis, generation probabilities were computed with a VDJ recombination model fitted to out-of-frame rearrangements, and the resulting probabilities were checked against IGoR. Hypergeometric tests were used in a later analysis to score TCR-TCR, TCR-HLA and TCR-CMV co-occurrence, with a repertoire-size bias correction applied to the TCR pairs. False discovery rates were estimated in a later analysis by permuting HLA or CMV assignments 20 times. A later analysis grouped co-occurring TCRs with DBSCAN, adding TCRdist sequence similarity when clustering within HLA-allele-positive subsets. For co-occurrence clustering, repertoires with fewer than 30,000 or more than 120,000 public chains were excluded, along with four to six repertoires with anomalous nucleotide sharing. The table comes from immuneACCESS by way of TCRdb, which keeps in-frame sequences with V and J called. Part of the clones is missing from these tables; in studies checked, under half for an unresolved V gene and the rest for unknown reasons. From that table come the V and J calls and clone size; the DNA was used to work out D and trimming. Present in this sample are about 150,000 clones, roughly 9.6% of which were seen just once. The ten largest clones take up about 6.7% of the sample.

Here is what the overall study found, with its caveats: It was suggested by the authors that the approach could potentially be generalized to other disease states and immunological phenotypes. Most TCR sequences were observed very rarely across donors, whereas some public TCRs were present in many individuals. A few of the identified cytomegalovirus-associated TCR beta chains were confirmed in vitro to be specific for cytomegalovirus antigens. In an earlier analysis of about 600 of the donors, most TCR beta V segments appeared in productive rearrangements about 87% or about 30% of the time, broadly matching IMGT annotations. Because some donors lacked HLA typing at each locus, the association tests relied only on the typed subset. When HLA alleles, especially DR and DQ, strongly co-occurred, attributing TCR associations to individual alleles was difficult. The sequencing pipeline was judged likely to have produced a cluster of highly shared sequence variants as a technical artifact. According to a later genetic analysis, donors in an Asian-associated ancestry cluster had fewer N-insertions in productive TCRs than the approximately 630-donor mean. The cohort was sequenced for TCR beta chains only, and without alpha or paired-chain data the features that could be detected were limited. In a later analysis, HLA-associated TCR beta chains were found to be more clonally expanded and to have lower generation probabilities than equally common non-associated chains. The classifier was reported to diagnose cytomegalovirus status with high specificity and sensitivity in both the original cohort and the validation cohort. The only immune exposure information available for the cohort was CMV serostatus. Because counts were too low, 15 to 20 rarely observed V segments, including chromosome 9 orphons, were excluded from the earlier analysis of fewer than 650 of the donors. In the study, around 150 TCR beta chains were listed as associated with cytomegalovirus. Several of the top co-occurrence clusters appeared to be linked to parvovirus B19, influenza, CMV and Epstein-Barr virus, according to a later analysis. A further reported finding was that TCR beta sequences accurately predicted the HLA-A and HLA-B alleles for most subjects in the first cohort. An association between a missense DCLRE1C variant and V-gene and J-gene trimming of TCR beta chains was found in a later genetic analysis and replicated in an independent cohort. Because the 87-base-pair reads could not distinguish some IMGT-functional V segments, including TRBV6-2 and TRBV6-3, those segments were excluded. In a later analysis, the rate of TCR association differed among HLA loci, with DRB1 alleles having the most associated TCRs and HLA-C alleles having the fewest. Correlated functional status among segregating V segments might reflect linkage disequilibrium, but an unknown experimental factor could not be ruled out. A later analysis found that most CMV-associated TCR beta chains appeared HLA-restricted, with HLA associations seemingly driven largely by CMV exposure. Specific HLA alleles were associated with 15,000 to 20,000 TCR beta sequences at a false discovery rate of 0.05 in a later analysis. Roughly uniform sequencing depth across donors was assumed in presence/absence analyses, although this assumption may not hold.

As regards this clone: The specificity of this receptor is unknown. No base qualities exist here, and no much larger clone lies one base off it.

This TCR was sampled from a middle-aged woman in good health and CMV-seropositive. Rearrangement joined TRBV9 to TRBJ1-5, with the D segment identity uncertain. The sample taken for sequencing was PBMCs. The CDR3 in this case is CASSVESDSNQPQHF. At the DNA level, the sequence is TGTGCCAGCAGCGTAGAGTCAGATAGCAATCAGCCCCAGCATTTT.